These 17 T cell receptor beta chains came from one sample sequenced in a study of response to subunit inactivated influenza vaccine. TCRdb itself ran the RT-PCR reads through MiXCR, one entry per CDR3 protein. Here the sample spans 650,000 to 850,000 distinct CDR3 sequences, roughly 14% being singletons. Sequenced here: PBMCs from blood, sampled around two weeks before vaccination. The source of these receptors is a man aged 45-60 years who received an inactivated influenza vaccine.

This chain uses TRBV3-1 with TRBJ2-7; a possible D gene is TRBD2 (6 bases). V lost 1 base, J lost 9 bases, and 13 bases lay in between. Germline V gives CDR1 LGHDT, CDR2 YNNKEL (reference sequence). The CDR3 loop spans 13 amino acids. This chain's CDR3 is CASSQAQGLRQYF. In nucleotides, the CDR3 is TGTGCCAGCAGCCAAGCCCAGGGACTTAGGCAGTACTTC.

This rearrangement joins TRBV4-2 to TRBJ1-1; 7 bases line up with TRBD1. Trimming cost V 2 bases and J 4 bases; bases outside gene matches: 16. The germline V gene has CDR1 LGHNA and CDR2 YNFKEQ. The CDR3 covers 18 residues. For the CDR3, the DNA is TGTGCCAGCAGCCAAACTGGGAGGGTCAGGGGGGATGTCACTGAAGCTTTCTTT. It encodes CASSQTGRVRGDVTEAFF.

Concerning this clonotype: One end of the junction does not line up with germline, which may come from a read error. The chain links TRBV6-1 to TRBJ1-2, with a possible D match to TRBD1 (5 bases). Germline CDR1 MNHNS, CDR2 SASEGT. The CDR3 sequence is 17 residues long. This chain's CDR3 is CASSEAGAGPLRYRYTF. CDR3 DNA: TGTGCCAGCAGTGAAGCAGGGGCCGGTCCCTTACGCTATCGCTACACCTTC.

The table lists this clonotype with many counts. V gene TRBV3-1 combines with J gene TRBJ1-1; D unresolved. The CDR3 totals 14 residues. Germline CDR1 and CDR2: LGHDT and YNNKEL (reference sequence). The germline V and J ends were trimmed by 1 base and 0 bases, with 6 bases remaining between them. The CDR3, as DNA: TGTGCCAGCAGCCAAGGGTCAATGAACACTGAAGCTTTCTTT. As protein: CASSQGSMNTEAFF.

This clonotype has a count of ten or more. The chain combines TRBV5-6 with TRBJ2-3; 13 bases fit TRBD2. V lost 6 bases to trimming and J lost 3 bases; unmatched junction nucleotides: 7. This CDR3 region has 16 residues. Germline CDR1 reads SGHDT; CDR2 reads YYEEEE. CDR3 sequence reads: CASTRTSGSGTDTQYF. The CDR3 nucleotides are TGTGCCAGCACCCGGACTAGCGGGAGTGGTACAGATACGCAGTATTTT. The whole variable domain, remainder taken from reference TRBV5-6 and TRBJ2-3, is DAGVTQSPTHLIKTRGQQVTLRCSPKSGHDTVSWYQQALGQGPQFIFQYYEEEERQRGNFPDRFSGHQFPNYSSELNVNALLLGDSALYLCASTRTSGSGTDTQYFGPGTRLTVL.

A few counts support this clonotype. The chain joins TRBV6-1 to TRBJ1-2, with 9 bases lining up with TRBD1. The junction had 8 bases not matched to a gene; V was cut back by 4 bases and J by 5 bases. CDR3 length: 15 residues. Germline V CDR1 and CDR2: MNHNS, SASEGT. The CDR3: CASSGTPGQGYGYTF. The CDR3 DNA reads as TGTGCCAGCAGTGGAACGCCGGGACAGGGTTATGGCTACACCTTC.

This clonotype was picked up many times. This sequence joins TRBV4-2 and TRBJ1-5; D remains ambiguous. The CDR3 runs 13 residues. Trimming left V 1 base short and J 4 bases short, with 5 bases between. Germline CDR1 LGHNA, CDR2 YNFKEQ. In DNA form, the CDR3 reads TGTGCCAGCAGCCAAGGGACTAATCAGCCCCAGCATTTT. Translation: CASSQGTNQPQHF.

Only a few counts were recorded for this clonotype. The chain employs TRBV20-1 and TRBJ1-5; 7 positions match TRBD1. The length of the CDR3 is 16 residues. The V segment lost 3 bases and the J segment 4 bases; nucleotides outside the gene matches: 12. CDR1 and CDR2 from the germline V gene are DFQATT and SNEGSKA (reference sequence). CDR3 DNA sequence: TGCAGTGCTAGTGCCGGGACAGCGAAAAAAAATCAGCCCCAGCATTTT. Translated: CSASAGTAKKNQPQHF.

This clonotype has a count of ten or more. CDR3 sequence (DNA): TGTGCCAGCAGAGCGGGAGGGGAGGACGAGCAGTACTTC. Its protein product is CASRAGGEDEQYF. V is TRBV16 and J is TRBJ2-7, with 10 bases that match TRBD2. Looked up from germline, CDR1 is KGHSY and CDR2 is FQNENV. V was pared by 6 bases and J by 5 bases, with 4 bases of the junction left unmatched. The CDR3 is 13 amino acids.

There are a few counts of this clonotype. This sequence joins TRBV7-3 and TRBJ2-3; D remains ambiguous. Germline CDR1 reads SGHTA; CDR2 reads FQGTGA. V was trimmed by 3 bases and J by 2 bases, leaving 6 bases between them. The CDR3 is made up of 13 amino acids. In DNA, the CDR3 is TGTGCCAGCAGCTTCTACCCCACAGATACGCAGTATTTT. This encodes CASSFYPTDTQYF. The variable domain in full, with the rest retrieved from reference TRBV7-3 and TRBJ2-3, is GAGVSQTPSNKVTEKGKYVELRCDPISGHTALYWYRQSLGQGPEFLIYFQGTGAADDSGLPNDRFFAVRPEGSVSTLKIQRTERGDSAVYLCASSFYPTDTQYFGPGTRLTVL.

The chain combines TRBV2 with TRBJ2-1; D gene uncertain. Trimming took off 3 bases at V and 0 bases at J, with 12 bases between the two ends. The CDR3 covers 16 residues. Germline CDR1 is SNHLY and CDR2 is FYNNEI. CDR3 residues: CASSEEYSSSYNEQFF. The CDR3 DNA reads as TGTGCCAGCAGTGAGGAGTACTCGAGCTCCTACAATGAGCAGTTCTTC.

This clonotype was counted only a few times. The chain is built from TRBV9 and TRBJ2-5; D remains ambiguous. V was clipped by 3 bases and J by 5 bases, with 11 bases between them. Germline assignment: CDR1 SGDLS and CDR2 YYNGEE. The CDR3 loop spans 13 amino acids. CDR3 sequence: CASSEGPQETQYF. In DNA form, the CDR3 reads TGTGCCAGCAGCGAGGGTCCTCAGGAGACCCAGTACTTC.

In its sample, this clonotype was seen a few times. The rearrangement links TRBV29-1 to TRBJ2-2; 9 bases agree with TRBD2. This CDR3 is built from 14 residues. Trimming at V came to 5 bases and at J to 5 bases, leaving 6 bases not matched to a gene. The V gene's germline CDR1 is SQVTM and CDR2 ANQGSEA. The DNA for the CDR3 is TGCAGCGTTCCTAGCGGGAACTTAACCGGGGAGCTGTTTTTT. It specifies CSVPSGNLTGELFF.

This clonotype was seen many times. The chain has TRBV7-2 and TRBJ2-7, with TRBD2 identical over 9 bases. This CDR3 has 16 residues. With V trimmed by 0 bases and J by 3 bases, 6 bases remained unmatched. The germline CDR1 and CDR2 sequences are SGHTA and FQGNSA. The CDR3 is CASSLASAGGGYEQYF. As DNA, the CDR3 is TGTGCCAGCAGCTTAGCTTCGGCGGGAGGGGGCTACGAGCAGTACTTC.

This clonotype was picked up many times. The chain joins TRBV25-1 to TRBJ2-3; maybe TRBD2 (5 bases). The ends were cut back, 1 base at V and 6 bases at J, with 5 bases in the middle. Germline CDR1 and CDR2: MGHDK and SYGVNS. The CDR3 loop spans 12 amino acids. CDR3 protein: CASSEWEDTQYF. CDR3 nucleotides: TGTGCCAGCAGTGAATGGGAGGATACGCAGTATTTT.

This clonotype was counted ten times or more. The chain links TRBV28 to TRBJ1-4; D gene ambiguous. This CDR3 spans 11 amino acids. CDR1 and CDR2 from the germline V gene are MDHEN and SYDVKM. V lost 6 bases and J lost 8, with 7 bases in between. The CDR3 sequence is CASSPREKLFF. The CDR3 DNA is TGTGCCAGCAGCCCAAGAGAAAAACTGTTTTTT.

The sample holds many counts of this clonotype. V usage is TRBV27 and J usage is TRBJ2-1, with unresolved D. Germline loops: CDR1 MNHEY, CDR2 SMNVEV (reference sequence). V was trimmed by 7 bases and J by 0 bases, leaving 7 bases between them. CDR3 length: 13 amino acids. The CDR3 DNA is TGTGCCAGCAAGGGCAACTCCTACAATGAGCAGTTCTTC. Protein: CASKGNSYNEQFF.